The 28 T cell receptor beta chains below come from one sample, sequenced in a study of breast tumors, draining lymph nodes, adjacent tissues (TCRdb year 2016). Library generation was performed with multiplex PCR. The data were produced on an Illumina HiSeq 2000. TCRdb's own reprocessing of the public reads used fastp at Q25 and MiXCR and kept productive beta chains. Rows are unified per CDR3 protein, each entry keeping the most common DNA and genes. The sample table shows over 15,000 distinct CDR3 sequences, and approximately 51% are seen once. Approximately 16% of the sample is in the top ten clones. Input material: tumor-adjacent breast tissue. The receptors shown here come from a female donor with breast cancer. Some clones in this sample may be carry-over from other donors' samples.

About this clonotype itself: Relative to the germline gene, one junction end is altered; a read error may explain this. The gene calls are TRBV7-3 and TRBJ2-3, with D uncertain. The J call is uncertain, as TRBJ1-5 better fits the DNA end. The CDR3 totals 15 residues. From germline, CDR1 is SGHTA and CDR2 FQGTGA. The CDR3: CASSLRLDSTDTQHF. The DNA of the CDR3 is TGTGCTAGCAGCTTACGGCTGGATAGCACAGATACGCAGCATTTT.

The rearrangement joins TRBV25-1 to TRBJ2-7; maybe TRBD2 (5 bases). From germline, CDR1 is MGHDK and CDR2 SYGVNS. V was pared by 4 bases and J by 9 bases, with 22 bases between. The CDR3 runs to 15 residues. The CDR3 sequence: CASSVMGVGPFGQYF. The CDR3 DNA sequence: TGTGCCAGCAGTGTCATGGGAGTCGGACCCTTCGGGCAGTACTTC.

The V call is TRBV6-4, the J call TRBJ1-5, with D maybe TRBD1 (5 bases). From germline, CDR1 is MRHNA and CDR2 SNTAGT. The CDR3 is 15 amino acids. Trimming took off 6 bases at V and 5 bases at J, with 17 bases between the two ends. CDR3 in amino acids: CASRHGHHRHQPQHF. CDR3 in DNA: TGTGCCAGCAGGCACGGACATCATCGCCATCAGCCCCAGCATTTT.

This clonotype is termed medium-sized. The rearrangement joins TRBV12-3 or TRBV12-4 to TRBJ2-7, with no clear D. The CDR3 sequence is 14 residues long. Trimming stripped 4 bases from V and 0 bases from J, with 10 bases between. CDR3 in amino acids: CASSSVAISYEQYF. CDR3 DNA: TGTGCCAGCAGTTCTGTGGCAATCTCCTACGAGCAGTACTTC.

As for this clonotype: Germline and junction disagree at one end, which may indicate a read error. This sequence joins TRBV20-1 and TRBJ2-7; possibly TRBD1 for D (6 bases). The germline V gene encodes CDR1 DFQATT and CDR2 SNEGSKA (reference sequence). CDR3 length: 13 residues. The CDR3 sequence is CSANVGAVYQQYF. In DNA form, the CDR3 reads TGCAGTGCTAATGTGGGGGCAGTCTACCAGCAGTACTTC.

The chain carries TRBV9 and TRBJ2-1, with 7 bases identical to TRBD1. Germline CDR1 SGDLS, CDR2 YYNGEE. V shed 0 bases and J 5 bases; nucleotides not matched to a gene: 2. The CDR3 covers 14 residues. CDR3 protein: CASSVAQGDNEQFF. The CDR3, as DNA: TGTGCCAGCAGCGTAGCCCAGGGGGACAATGAGCAGTTCTTC.

V gene TRBV20-1 combines with J gene TRBJ1-2; 10 bases line up with TRBD1. V dropped 2 bases and J dropped 7; count of bases not matched to a gene: 7. CDR1 and CDR2 from the germline V gene are DFQATT and SNEGSKA (reference sequence). The CDR3 runs to 14 residues. The CDR3 DNA sequence: TGCAGTGCTAGAAAGACAGGGGGCTTCTCTGGCTACACCTTC. Its translation: CSARKTGGFSGYTF.

This clonotype was recorded once. The V gene is TRBV19, the J gene TRBJ2-1, with 7 bases aligning to TRBD2. V gave up 10 bases and J gave up 0 bases; unmatched junction bases: 6. CDR1 LNHDA and CDR2 SQIVND come from the germline V gene (reference sequence). The CDR3 is 14 amino acids. CDR3 region: CANRTSGSYNEQFF. DNA of the CDR3: TGTGCCAATCGGACTAGTGGCTCCTACAATGAGCAGTTCTTC.

This clonotype was seen repeatedly, ten times or more. The genes are TRBV24-1 and TRBJ2-1, with D perhaps TRBD1 (5 bases). The CDR3 is 15 residues long. Germline-derived CDR1 and CDR2 are KGHDR and SFDVKD. V dropped 2 bases and J dropped 2 bases, with 9 bases sitting between them. The CDR3 sequence: CATSDSETAYNEQFF. In DNA form, the CDR3 reads TGTGCCACCAGTGATTCCGAGACAGCCTACAATGAGCAGTTCTTC.

This chain uses TRBV4-1 with TRBJ1-5; 7 nucleotides align to TRBD1. Germline loops: CDR1 MGHRA, CDR2 YSYEKL. CDR3 length: 13 amino acids. The V and J ends lost 6 bases and 6 bases, in that order; junction bases with no gene match: 5. CDR3 region: CASSTGETQPQHF. The CDR3, as DNA: TGCGCCAGCAGTACAGGGGAGACTCAGCCCCAGCATTTT.

The chain couples TRBV20-1 to TRBJ2-7; TRBD1 might be the D (8 bases). There are 14 residues in the CDR3. The V gene's germline CDR1 is DFQATT and CDR2 SNEGSKA (reference sequence). V shed 3 bases and J shed 2 bases, with 14 bases lying between them. The CDR3: CSASQGAGAYEQYF. CDR3 nucleotides: TGCAGTGCTAGCCAGGGGGCGGGAGCCTACGAGCAGTACTTC.

The chain combines TRBV2 with TRBJ1-6, with 11 bases aligning to TRBD1. Germline trimming cut 6 bases from V and 6 bases from J; bases unmatched to any gene: 1. Germline CDR1 reads SNHLY; CDR2 reads FYNNEI. There are 14 residues in the CDR3. DNA for the CDR3: TGTGCCAGCAGAGGACAGGGGGCTAATTCACCCCTCCACTTT. This encodes CASRGQGANSPLHF. The full variable domain, completed using reference TRBV2 and TRBJ1-6, is EPEVTQTPSHQVTQMGQEVILRCVPISNHLYFYWYRQILGQKVEFLVSFYNNEISEKSEIFDDQFSVERPDGSNFTLKIRSTKLEDSAMYFCASRGQGANSPLHFGNGTRLTVT.

This chain connects TRBV7-2 to TRBJ1-2; D gene ambiguous. The germline V gene has CDR1 SGHTA and CDR2 FQGNSA. This CDR3 has 15 amino acids. V lost 4 bases and J lost 7, with 19 bases in between. CDR3 nucleotides: TGTGCCAGCAGCTCCAGTAAAATCCGCAGTCGTGGCTACACCTTC. Protein sequence: CASSSSKIRSRGYTF.

The chain combines TRBV5-1 with TRBJ1-4; D remains ambiguous. This CDR3 comprises 15 residues. Looked up from germline, CDR1 is SGHRS and CDR2 is YFSETQ. V was clipped by 0 bases and J by 6 bases, with 12 bases between them. The CDR3 spells CASSLEWVSDEKLFF. Here the CDR3 DNA reads TGCGCCAGCAGCTTGGAATGGGTGTCCGATGAAAAACTGTTTTTT.

The chain recombines TRBV24-1 with TRBJ2-1, with TRBD2 identical over 10 bases. Trimming at V came to 3 bases and at J to 9 bases, leaving 16 bases not matched to a gene. The germline CDR1 and CDR2 sequences are KGHDR and SFDVKD. CDR3 length: 18 amino acids. In DNA, the CDR3 is TGTGCCACCAGTGATCTCCGGGAGGCAGCGGGAGGGCCTGCTGAGCAGTTCTTC. Translated, it gives CATSDLREAAGGPAEQFF.

CDR3: CASSRDRGSSYEQYF. The CDR3 coding sequence is TGTGCCAGCAGCCGAGATCGCGGGAGCTCCTACGAGCAGTACTTC. The chain links TRBV5-5 to TRBJ2-7, with 7 bases fitting TRBD2. The ends lost 4 bases at V and 0 bases at J; junction bases unmatched: 7. The CDR3 sequence is 15 residues long. Looked up from germline, CDR1 is SGHKS and CDR2 is YYEKEE (reference sequence).

This clonotype is judged medium-sized. The CDR3 region is CASSLTGGDGEKLFF. CDR3 in DNA: TGCGCCAGCAGCTTAACCGGGGGGGACGGAGAAAAACTGTTTTTT. The rearrangement joins TRBV5-1 to TRBJ1-4; possibly TRBD1 for D (5 bases). Germline CDR1 is SGHRS and CDR2 is YFSETQ. The CDR3 is made up of 15 amino acids. V was shortened by 2 bases and J by 8 bases, with 16 bases between the two germline ends.

This clonotype was counted ten times or more. The DNA for the CDR3 is TGCGCCAGCAGCGCCGGGACAGTTAATCAGCCCCAGCATTTT. Protein sequence: CASSAGTVNQPQHF. The chain joins TRBV5-1 to TRBJ1-5, with TRBD1 identical over 7 bases. V was pared by 4 bases and J by 4 bases, with 5 bases of the junction left unmatched. Germline CDR1 is SGHRS and CDR2 is YFSETQ. This CDR3 is built from 14 residues.

The J gene is TRBJ1-4, the V gene TRBV6-6, with TRBD1 matching 7 bases. V was clipped by 7 bases and J by 6 bases; unmatched bases: 8. Looked up from germline, CDR1 is MNHNY and CDR2 is SVGAGI (reference sequence). CDR3 length equals 14 residues. The DNA of the CDR3 is TGTGCCAGCACTTCGTGGCAGGGGGATGAAAAACTGTTTTTT. As protein: CASTSWQGDEKLFF.

In this sample, this clonotype turned up once. The CDR3, as DNA: TGTGCCAGCAGCCCGGGACTAGCGGGCACCTACGAGCAGTACTTC. Protein product: CASSPGLAGTYEQYF. V usage is TRBV7-3 and J usage is TRBJ2-7; 12 nucleotides match TRBD2. CDR1 and CDR2 from the germline V gene are SGHTA and FQGTGA. The CDR3 is 15 residues long. The V gene end was trimmed by 5 bases and the J gene end by 2 bases; junction bases not matched to a gene: 4. The whole variable domain, filled in from reference TRBV7-3 and TRBJ2-7, reads GAGVSQTPSNKVTEKGKYVELRCDPISGHTALYWYRQSLGQGPEFLIYFQGTGAADDSGLPNDRFFAVRPEGSVSTLKIQRTERGDSAVYLCASSPGLAGTYEQYFGPGTRLTVT.

This clonotype has ten or more counts. The chain has TRBV4-3 and TRBJ2-3; the D is unclear. CDR1 and CDR2 (germline): LGHNA, YSLEER. CDR3 length equals 14 residues. Between the trimmed V and J ends, which lost 1 base and 0 bases, there was a span of 5 bases. This CDR3 is CASSQVLSTDTQYF. The CDR3, as DNA: TGCGCCAGCAGCCAAGTTCTTAGCACAGATACGCAGTATTTT.

For this clonotype: A read error may account for a junction end that differs from germline. This chain uses TRBV9 with TRBJ2-3; the D gene could be TRBD1 or TRBD2 (5 bases each). The CDR3 contains 14 residues. In germline, CDR1 is SGDLS, CDR2 YYNGEE. For the CDR3, the DNA is TGTGTCAGCAGCGTAGACGGGGACGAAGATACGCAGTATTTT. Translation gives CVSSVDGDEDTQYF.

The V gene is TRBV29-1, the J gene TRBJ1-2; D uncertain. The CDR3 totals 10 residues. V gave up 2 bases and J gave up 3 bases, with 1 base separating them. Germline lookup yields CDR1 SQVTM and CDR2 ANQGSEA. CDR3 sequence (DNA): TGCAGCGTTGAACACTATGGCTACACCTTC. It specifies CSVEHYGYTF.

In its sample, this clonotype ranks as medium-sized. The rearrangement joins TRBV10-3 to TRBJ2-5; TRBD2 matches at 12 bases. V shed 6 bases, J shed 1 base, and the junction held 6 bases outside the gene matches. The CDR3 covers 16 residues. CDR1 ENHRY and CDR2 SYGVKD come from the germline V gene. As DNA, the CDR3 is TGTGCCATCAGCTCCGGGACTAGCGGGTCCCAAGAGACCCAGTACTTC. It translates to CAISSGTSGSQETQYF.

The chain links TRBV10-3 to TRBJ2-5, with 13 bases matching TRBD2. CDR3 size: 15 residues. Germline CDR1 is ENHRY and CDR2 is SYGVKD. V lost 6 bases to trimming and J lost 0 bases; unmatched junction nucleotides: 1. The CDR3: CAISGTSGNQETQYF. The CDR3 bases are TGTGCCATCAGCGGGACTAGCGGGAACCAAGAGACCCAGTACTTC.

This clonotype is categorized as medium-sized. The rearrangement links TRBV19 to TRBJ2-7, with no clear D. Germline CDR1 LNHDA, CDR2 SQIVND (reference sequence). The CDR3 covers 13 residues. The V gene lost 1 base and the J gene lost 3 bases, with 7 bases spanning the gap. The CDR3 bases are TGTGCCAGTAGTATAGCACTTGACTACGAGCAGTACTTC. Its translation is CASSIALDYEQYF.

The gene calls are TRBV7-3 and TRBJ2-1, with D possibly TRBD2 on 6 matching bases. Trimming cost V 2 bases and J 9 bases, with 14 bases left between them. The germline V gene encodes CDR1 SGHTA and CDR2 FQGTGA. The CDR3 is 14 amino acids. The DNA for the CDR3 is TGTGCCAGCAGCTTAGCGGGAAGGTCGGGTGAGCAGTTCTTC. It encodes CASSLAGRSGEQFF.

CDR3 bases: TGTGCCAGCAGCGGTGGGACTAGCGGGTTTCTGACGCAGTATTTT. This codes for CASSGGTSGFLTQYF. The chain couples TRBV9 to TRBJ2-3, with 12 bases lining up with TRBD2. The CDR3 contains 15 residues. The ends lost 3 bases at V and 9 bases at J; junction bases unmatched: 8. Looked up from germline, CDR1 is SGDLS and CDR2 is YYNGEE.